This T cell receptor beta chain emerged from a study of long-term antiretroviral therapy in people with HIV. Study as a whole: The oldest samples precede the 2015 immediate-ART recommendation by about a decade. The study's findings and limits: CDR3 lengths in HIV samples spanned a narrower range than controls. Diversity measured after ART increased yet remained under transplant donor controls.

As to this clone: Antigen unknown.

V lost 4 bases to trimming and J lost 2 bases, with 5 bases between them. The CDR3 sequence is 13 residues long. Germline lookup yields CDR1 MNHNS and CDR2 SASEGT. Treatment locations for all participants with HIV were in the United States. It was version v3.0 of the immunoSEQ assay that was run at survey level. This table comes from immunoSEQ multiplex PCR, and its TCRdb copy is limited to in-frame clones, with some not included. The table lists fewer than 25,000 clones, 70% to 85% of them singletons. The sequencing used unsorted PBMCs, collected 0.1 years before starting antiretroviral therapy. The receptor was isolated from a man between 18 and 35 years old with HIV. The chain has TRBV6-1 and TRBJ2-2, with D unresolved. In DNA, the CDR3 is TGTGCCAGCAGTGGGCTTAACACCGGGGAGCTGTTTTTT. It is translated as CASSGLNTGELFF.